A single sample gave rise to the 6 T cell receptor beta chains below, sequenced in a study of CD4 and CD8 cells across lung adenocarcinoma regions. Each CDR3 protein is one row after TCRdb ran MiXCR on the PCR reads. The table records roughly 24,000 distinct CDR3 sequences, 45% to 60% of them present only once. The sequencing sample was made of CD4+ T cells from the center of a lung tumor. The receptors were gathered from a male donor with lung adenocarcinoma. The CD4 and CD8 labels of this study may be unreliable.

This clonotype was detected many times. The CDR3 DNA reads as TGTGCCAGCAGTCCCTCGATAAGCTCTGGGGCCAACGTCCTGACTTTC. Translated, it gives CASSPSISSGANVLTF. The chain employs TRBV6-5 and TRBJ2-6, with D hard to call. Trimming took 5 bases from V and 0 from J, leaving 11 bases between them. Looked up from germline, CDR1 is MNHEY and CDR2 is SVGAGI. This CDR3 is 16 amino acids long.

Details on this clonotype: A junction boundary mismatches the germline segment, possibly from a read error. This chain connects TRBV10-1 to TRBJ2-3; weak D call: TRBD2 (6 bases). The CDR3 covers 13 residues. Germline loops: CDR1 WNHNN, CDR2 SYGVQD (reference sequence). The CDR3 loop is CARGLGGKDTQYF. The CDR3 DNA reads TGCGCCAGGGGGCTGGGGGGAAAAGATACGCAGTACTTT.

This clonotype was seen a handful of times. The chain uses TRBV6-1 and TRBJ2-3, with TRBD2 matching over 10 bases. The CDR3 spans 14 residues. The germline gives CDR1 MNHNS, CDR2 SASEGT. Trimming at V came to 7 bases and at J to 2 bases, leaving 3 bases not matched to a gene. This chain's CDR3 is CASKSGRATDTQYF. DNA of the CDR3: TGTGCCAGCAAAAGCGGGAGGGCCACAGATACGCAGTATTTT.

On this clonotype: Because the CDR3's place on the DNA is in doubt, the DNA is left out and the CDR3 is given as listed by TCRdb. The chain has TRBV6-1 and TRBJ2-1; the table's D call TRBD2 went unverified against the DNA. The CDR3 spans 24 residues, counting both ends. Germline loops: CDR1 MNHNS, CDR2 SASEGT. The CDR3: CASSQSGSTDTQYFGPGTSDEQFF.

In its sample, this clonotype is medium-sized. The CDR3 region is CASRDFNLDLYEQYF. CDR3 coding DNA: TGCGCCAGCAGAGATTTTAACCTAGACCTCTACGAGCAGTACTTC. The chain has TRBV10-2 and TRBJ2-7; D not resolved. This CDR3 is 15 amino acids long. Germline CDR1 is WSHSY and CDR2 is SAAADI. The germline V and J ends were trimmed by 6 bases and 3 bases, with 18 bases remaining between them.

V and J are TRBV5-1 and TRBJ2-1, with D maybe TRBD2 (5 bases). The DNA end favors TRBJ2-5, so the J call may be wrong. Germline CDR1 and CDR2: SGHRS and YFSETQ. The CDR3 has 13 residues. The CDR3, as DNA: TGCGCCAGCAAGCAGCCGGAGGAAGAGACCCAGTACTTC. Its protein product is CASKQPEEETQYF.